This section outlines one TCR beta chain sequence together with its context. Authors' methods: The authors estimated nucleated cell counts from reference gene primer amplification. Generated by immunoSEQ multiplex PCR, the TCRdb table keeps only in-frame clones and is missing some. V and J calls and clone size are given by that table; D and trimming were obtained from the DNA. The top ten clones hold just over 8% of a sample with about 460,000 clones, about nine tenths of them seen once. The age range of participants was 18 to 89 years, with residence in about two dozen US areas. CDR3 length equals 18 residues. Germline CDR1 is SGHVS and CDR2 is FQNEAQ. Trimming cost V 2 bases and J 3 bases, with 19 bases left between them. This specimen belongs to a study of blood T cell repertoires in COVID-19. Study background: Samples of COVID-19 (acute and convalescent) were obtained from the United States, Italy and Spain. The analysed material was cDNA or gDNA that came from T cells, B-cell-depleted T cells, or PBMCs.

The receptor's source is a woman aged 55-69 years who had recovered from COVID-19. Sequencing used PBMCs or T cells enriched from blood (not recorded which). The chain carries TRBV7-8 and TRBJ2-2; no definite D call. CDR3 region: CASSLTLLLGPDTGELFF. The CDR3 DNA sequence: TGTGCCAGCAGCTTAACCCTACTCCTAGGTCCCGACACCGGGGAGCTGTTTTTT.